A single T cell receptor (beta chain) is shown here with its context. Its antigen is unknown. These data are taken from a study of OX40 agonist ivuxolimab in advanced cancers. Study-wide findings and caveats: On average, CD8+ T cells showed a greater number of expanded clones than CD4+.

The table came from immunoSEQ multiplex PCR; TCRdb's copy has only in-frame clones and leaves some out. Of fewer than 85,000 clones in the sample, over 75% were seen once. Baseline was the first blood sampling point, followed by cycle 4 day 1 and cycle 7 day 1. This TCR came from an adult with an advanced solid tumor such as melanoma, head and neck, liver or kidney cancer. The specimen comprised CD4+ or CD8+ T cells sorted from blood, sampled in a trial of the OX40 agonist ivuxolimab.

CDR3 nucleotide sequence: TGTGCCATCGGGGACAGGGACACTGAAGCTTTCTTT. Its protein product is CAIGDRDTEAFF. The rearrangement uses TRBV10-3 and TRBJ1-1, with TRBD1 matching over 9 bases. CDR3 length: 12 amino acids. Unmatched junction bases numbered 1, after V lost 8 bases and J lost 3 bases. Germline CDR1 and CDR2: ENHRY and SYGVKD.